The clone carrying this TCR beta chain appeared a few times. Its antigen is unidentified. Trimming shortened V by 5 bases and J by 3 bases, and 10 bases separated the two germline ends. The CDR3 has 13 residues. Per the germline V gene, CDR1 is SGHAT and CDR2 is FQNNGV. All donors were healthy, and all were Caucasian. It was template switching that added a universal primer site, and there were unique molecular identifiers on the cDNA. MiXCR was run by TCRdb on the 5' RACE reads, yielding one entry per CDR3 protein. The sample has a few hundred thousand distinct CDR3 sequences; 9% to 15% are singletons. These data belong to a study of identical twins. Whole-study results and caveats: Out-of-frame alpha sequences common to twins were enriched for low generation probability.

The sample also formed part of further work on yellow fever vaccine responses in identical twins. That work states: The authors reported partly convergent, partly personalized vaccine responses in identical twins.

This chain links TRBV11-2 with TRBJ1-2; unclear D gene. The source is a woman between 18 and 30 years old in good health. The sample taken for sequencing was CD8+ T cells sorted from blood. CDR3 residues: CASSPDGDYGYTF. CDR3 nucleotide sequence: TGTGCCAGCAGCCCGGACGGGGACTATGGCTACACCTTC. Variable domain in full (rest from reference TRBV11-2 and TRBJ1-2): EAGVAQSPRYKIIEKRQSVAFWCNPISGHATLYWYQQILGQGPKLLIQFQNNGVVDDSQLPKDRFSAERLKGVDSTLKIQPAKLEDSAVYLCASSPDGDYGYTFGSGTRLTVV.